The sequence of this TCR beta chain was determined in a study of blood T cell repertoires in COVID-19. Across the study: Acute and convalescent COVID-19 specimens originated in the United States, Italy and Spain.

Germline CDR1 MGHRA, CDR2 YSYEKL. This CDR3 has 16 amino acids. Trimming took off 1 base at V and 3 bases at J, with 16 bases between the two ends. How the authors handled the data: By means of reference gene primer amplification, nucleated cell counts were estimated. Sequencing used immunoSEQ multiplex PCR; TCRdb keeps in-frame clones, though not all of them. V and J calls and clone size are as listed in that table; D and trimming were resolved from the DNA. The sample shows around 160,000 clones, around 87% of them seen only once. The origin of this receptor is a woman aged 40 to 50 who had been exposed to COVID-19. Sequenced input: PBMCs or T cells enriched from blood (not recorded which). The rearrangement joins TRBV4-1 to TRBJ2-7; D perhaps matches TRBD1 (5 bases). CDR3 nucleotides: TGCGCCAGCAGCCAAGTTTCAGGGCCCCTTTTCTACGAGCAGTACTTC. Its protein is CASSQVSGPLFYEQYF.